This T cell receptor (beta chain) is from a study of blood T cell repertoires in COVID-19 (dated by TCRdb to 2020 to 2022). In the study overall: Samples from collaborators originated in the United States, Italy and Spain and spanned both the acute and convalescent phases of COVID-19. The prospective study material was composed of cDNA or gDNA derived from T cells, B-cell-depleted T cells, or PBMCs. The dataset comprised deeply sampled blood TCRbeta repertoires from subjects exposed to, actively infected with, or recovered from COVID-19. The repertoires were released in a freely available public database meant as a resource for research on the immune response to SARS-CoV-2. Samples came from the ongoing ImmuneRACE study (first 160 participants) plus 1,254 subjects from 6 global collaborators. A de-identified subject ID, COVID-19 status, age in years and sex were almost always included in the sample metadata. HLA class I and class II types, where available, came from metadata supplied by the sample provider rather than from assay-based typing.

Overall study results and their limits: The amount of clinical and demographic metadata varied by source and participant and was provided uncurated.

TCRbeta CDR3 regions were amplified from genomic DNA by means of the immunoSEQ Assay, a bias-controlled multiplex PCR. As for the authors' bioinformatics: Nucleated cell counts per sample were estimated from amplification of reference gene primers within the assay. To quantify the absolute abundance of each unique TCRbeta CDR3 rearrangement, sequence reads were collapsed and filtered. For each sample, productive Simpson clonality was calculated as the square root of Simpson's diversity index over productive rearrangements. The source is immuneACCESS, and TCRdb retained only in-frame sequences with V and J called. Part of the clones is not carried over; for the studies checked, unresolved V genes explain less than half of this, and the remainder is unexplained. The V and J calls and clone size were taken over from that table, and D and trimming were inferred from the DNA. The sample includes under 55,000 clones, with over 80% observed a single time. Approximately 5% of the sample belongs to the ten largest clones.

The collaborating institutions used their own protocols to collect whole blood in K2EDTA tubes. Collaborator samples were shipped for TCRbeta analysis as frozen whole blood, isolated PBMCs, or DNA extracted from either sample type. Including cysteine and phenylalanine, the CDR3 has 17 amino acids. Here the CDR3 DNA is all that survives: 51 bases in frame from base 1. The V end gives up 1 base and the J end 1 base, leaving 9 bases in the junction not matched to a gene. CDR1 is given as LGHNA and CDR2 as YSLEER, both from the germline V gene. As to this clone: Its specific antigen is unknown. Base quality data are lacking; no much larger clone is found one base away.

The sequence links TRBV4-3 to TRBJ2-5; TRBD1 lines up with 7 middle nucleotides. This TCR came from a human donor in a cohort sampled during active COVID-19. The sequenced sample consisted of peripheral blood. The CDR3 sequence is CASSQVRGGRAQETQYF. The nucleotide sequence is given as TGCGCCAGCAGCCAAGTTCGAGGGGGCCGGGCCCAAGAGACCCAGTACTTC.